Shown below are 26 T cell receptor beta chains from a single sample sequenced in a study of blood T cell repertoires in COVID-19. Here immunoSEQ multiplex PCR was the method, and the copy in TCRdb shows in-frame clones only, minus some. The sample lists more than 250,000 clones, about 91% seen once, with approximately 1.8% in the top ten. Sequencing was performed on peripheral blood. The receptors come from a woman in her thirties with COVID-19, enrolled during active disease.

The V call is TRBV11-2, the J call TRBJ2-5, with 9 positions matching TRBD1. The CDR3 is made up of 14 amino acids. Per germline, CDR1 SGHAT and CDR2 FQNNGV. V was pared by 5 bases and J by 5 bases, with 6 bases of the junction left unmatched. The CDR3 region has the DNA TGTGCCAGCAGCCCGGGACAGGGTTGGGAGACCCAGTACTTC. Translated, it gives CASSPGQGWETQYF.

The gene calls are TRBV20-1 and TRBJ1-4, with a tentative D call TRBD1 (5 bases). The CDR3 consists of 12 residues. The germline V gene has CDR1 DFQATT and CDR2 SNEGSKA (reference sequence). V shed 3 bases and J shed 7 bases, with 9 bases lying between them. CDR3 residues: CSASRRGEKLFF. The CDR3 nucleotides are TGCAGTGCTAGTAGGAGGGGTGAAAAACTGTTTTTT.

This rearrangement joins TRBV27 to TRBJ2-7; 7 bases are shared with TRBD1. J lost 0 bases, V lost 6 bases, and 5 bases had no gene match. The CDR3 consists of 14 residues. Germline values: CDR1 MNHEY, CDR2 SMNVEV (reference sequence). This CDR3 is CASSRRQGSYEQYF. The CDR3 coding sequence is TGTGCCAGCAGCCGGAGACAGGGCTCCTACGAGCAGTACTTC.

V and J are TRBV27 and TRBJ2-1, with D maybe TRBD2 (5 bases). The CDR3 consists of 15 residues. Between the trimmed V and J ends, which lost 3 bases and 9 bases, there was a span of 18 bases. Germline V CDR1 and CDR2: MNHEY, SMNVEV (reference sequence). This chain's CDR3 is CASSFSPDPGFEQFF. The CDR3 DNA follows: TGTGCCAGCAGTTTCAGTCCCGACCCGGGGTTTGAGCAGTTCTTC.

This rearrangement joins TRBV5-1 to TRBJ1-1; 8 bases match TRBD1. The germline CDR1 and CDR2 sequences are SGHRS and YFSETQ. The junction had 9 bases not matched to a gene; V was cut back by 5 bases and J by 6 bases. There are 14 residues in the CDR3. CDR3 residues: CASRPGTGAPEAFF. In DNA form, the CDR3 reads TGCGCCAGCAGGCCCGGGACAGGTGCCCCTGAAGCTTTCTTT.

The V gene is TRBV5-6, the J gene TRBJ1-6; TRBD1 is a possible D gene (5 bases). Germline CDR1 SGHDT, CDR2 YYEEEE. This CDR3 is built from 16 residues. V dropped 1 base and J dropped 4 bases, with 12 bases sitting between them. CDR3 in DNA: TGTGCCAGCAGCTTGTGGCGACAGCCTTATAATTCACCCCTCCACTTT. This codes for CASSLWRQPYNSPLHF.

This clone was counted only a few times. This chain joins TRBV10-2 and TRBJ1-1, with a weak D call TRBD1 (6 bases). The ends were cut back, 2 bases at V and 7 bases at J, with 8 bases in the middle. Germline CDR1 is WSHSY and CDR2 is SAAADI. This CDR3 comprises 12 residues. CDR3 residues: CASSEVQGEAFF. The CDR3 bases are TGCGCCAGCAGTGAGGTACAGGGTGAAGCTTTCTTT.

The chain links TRBV6-5 to TRBJ2-2, with TRBD2 as a possible D gene (5 bases). V was trimmed by 0 bases and J by 7 bases, leaving 15 bases between them. CDR1 and CDR2 (germline): MNHEY, SVGAGI. The CDR3 spans 16 residues. The CDR3 nucleotides are TGTGCCAGCAGTTACTCCGGGCTAGCCAGAGGCGGGGAGCTGTTTTTT. Translating gives CASSYSGLARGGELFF.

The chain recombines TRBV10-3 with TRBJ1-5; a weak D match, TRBD1 (5 bases). This CDR3 is 12 amino acids long. CDR1 and CDR2 from the germline V gene are ENHRY and SYGVKD. V lost 10 bases and J 4 bases, leaving 11 bases between the germline ends. Here the CDR3 reads CASSDINQPQHF. The DNA for the CDR3 is TGTGCCAGCTCGGACATAAATCAGCCCCAGCATTTT.

V and J are TRBV9 and TRBJ1-3, with TRBD1 as a possible D gene (5 bases). V lost 4 bases to trimming and J lost 0 bases, with 17 bases between them. CDR3 size: 17 residues. The germline gives CDR1 SGDLS, CDR2 YYNGEE. CDR3 DNA: TGTGCCAGCAGCCTACACGGCGACAGCACCTCTGGAAACACCATATATTTT. Amino acids: CASSLHGDSTSGNTIYF. Based on the CDR3 plus reference TRBV9 and TRBJ1-3, the full variable domain is DSGVTQTPKHLITATGQRVTLRCSPRSGDLSVYWYQQSLDQGLQFLIQYYNGEERAKGNILERFSAQQFPDLHSELNLSSLELGDSALYFCASSLHGDSTSGNTIYFGEGSWLTVV.

This chain uses TRBV6-6 with TRBJ1-3, with 9 bases that match TRBD1. The V and J ends lost 8 bases and 4 bases, in that order; junction bases with no gene match: 3. The CDR3 is 13 residues long. Germline CDR1 MNHNY, CDR2 SVGAGI (reference sequence). For the CDR3, the DNA is TGTGCCAGCGGGACAGGGTACGGAAACACCATATATTTT. It translates to CASGTGYGNTIYF.

The genes are TRBV2 and TRBJ2-7; a weak D match, TRBD2 (5 bases). Germline V CDR1 and CDR2: SNHLY, FYNNEI. The CDR3 is 14 residues long. V lost 0 bases and J lost 2, with 8 bases in between. In DNA form, the CDR3 reads TGTGCCAGCAGTGAAGCGAGGGATACCTACGAGCAGTACGTC. Protein sequence: CASSEARDTYEQYV.

The J gene is TRBJ1-5, the V gene TRBV2; D is unresolved. V was pared by 3 bases and J by 0 bases, with 12 bases between. Germline V gene lookup returns CDR1 SNHLY and CDR2 FYNNEI. The length of the CDR3 is 16 residues. CDR3 DNA: TGTGCCAGCAGTGATTTGGGCAGATATAGCAATCAGCCCCAGCATTTT. Translating it yields CASSDLGRYSNQPQHF.

About this clone: Other DNA sequences in this sample translate to the same CDR3. The V call is TRBV2, the J call TRBJ1-1; D ambiguous. Germline V lookup: CDR1 SNHLY, CDR2 FYNNEI. Trimming cost V 8 bases and J 3 bases, with 7 bases left between them. This CDR3 contains 11 residues. CDR3 region: CASSRYTEAFF. The CDR3, as DNA: TGTGCCAGCTCGAGGTACACTGAAGCTTTCTTT.

Concerning this clone itself: Other nucleotide sequences in the sample specify the same CDR3. DNA for the CDR3: TGTGCCAGTAGTATAGGGGGCTCTGAAGCTTTCTTT. Translated: CASSIGGSEAFF. The chain combines TRBV19 with TRBJ1-1, with D maybe TRBD1 (5 bases). The CDR3 runs to 12 residues. CDR1 is LNHDA, CDR2 SQIVND, per germline (reference sequence). V shed 1 base and J shed 6 bases, with 6 bases lying between them. The full variable domain, rest sourced from reference TRBV19 and TRBJ1-1, is DGGITQSPKYLFRKEGQNVTLSCEQNLNHDAMYWYRQDPGQGLRLIYYSQIVNDFQKGDIAEGYSVSREKKESFPLTVTSAQKNPTAFYLCASSIGGSEAFFGQGTRLTVV.

This clone came up a few times. The chain recombines TRBV18 with TRBJ1-4; no definite D call. V was cut by 0 bases and J by 7 bases, with 12 bases left in between. Looked up from germline, CDR1 is KGHSH and CDR2 is LQKENI. The CDR3 is made up of 15 amino acids. The CDR3 spells CASSPPEGWGEKLFF. DNA for the CDR3: TGTGCCAGCTCACCACCGGAGGGCTGGGGTGAAAAACTGTTTTTT. Variable domain in full (rest from reference TRBV18 and TRBJ1-4): NAGVMQNPRHLVRRRGQEARLRCSPMKGHSHVYWYRQLPEEGLKFMVYLQKENIIDESGMPKERFSAEFPKEGPSILRIQQVVRGDSAAYFCASSPPEGWGEKLFFGSGTQLSVL.

This chain connects TRBV29-1 to TRBJ1-1; no clear D gene. V was cut by 1 base and J by 0 bases, with 6 bases left in between. The CDR3 covers 13 residues. Germline V lookup: CDR1 SQVTM, CDR2 ANQGSEA. CDR3 protein: CSVEGGLNTEAFF. The CDR3 coding sequence is TGCAGCGTTGAAGGAGGGTTGAACACTGAAGCTTTCTTT.

The chain uses TRBV4-1 and TRBJ1-1; D is undetermined. V lost 4 bases, J lost 4 bases, and 13 bases lay in between. CDR1 and CDR2 from the germline V gene are MGHRA and YSYEKL. The CDR3 loop spans 14 amino acids. The CDR3 region is CASSLSQVGTEAFF. The CDR3 region has the DNA TGCGCCAGCAGCCTTAGTCAGGTTGGCACTGAAGCTTTCTTT.

The gene calls are TRBV3-1 (or the pseudogene TRBV3-2) and TRBJ1-5; perhaps TRBD1 as D (6 bases). V lost 0 bases, J lost 7 bases, and 13 bases lay in between. Germline CDR1 and CDR2: LGHDT and YNNKEL (reference sequence). The CDR3 is 15 amino acids. The CDR3 nucleotides read TGTGCCAGCAGCCAAGATCAGGGGCAGGAACAGCCCCAGCATTTT. Amino acids: CASSQDQGQEQPQHF.

J is TRBJ1-4 and V is TRBV20-1, with a tentative D call TRBD1 (6 bases). With 3 bases removed from V and 7 bases from J, the gap between germline ends came to 15 bases. From germline, CDR1 is DFQATT and CDR2 SNEGSKA (reference sequence). This CDR3 comprises 14 residues. The CDR3, as DNA: TGCAGTGCTAGTCCACAGGGTTACGGTGAAAAACTGTTTTTT. It encodes CSASPQGYGEKLFF.

This chain links TRBV24-1 with TRBJ1-4; no clear D gene. This CDR3 spans 16 amino acids. Germline-derived CDR1 and CDR2 are KGHDR and SFDVKD. V gave up 9 bases and J gave up 6 bases, with 22 bases separating them. For the CDR3, the DNA is TGTGCCACCTCTCGGGGTCGGGGAGAAGATGATGAAAAACTGTTTTTT. Translating it yields CATSRGRGEDDEKLFF.

The gene calls are TRBV11-3 and TRBJ2-4, with 13 bases fitting TRBD2. The germline V gene has CDR1 SGHNT and CDR2 YENEEA. The trim removed 5 bases at V and 6 bases at J, leaving 7 bases unmatched. This CDR3 region has 16 residues. CDR3 protein: CASSPGLAGVLNIQYF. DNA of the CDR3: TGTGCCAGCAGCCCCGGACTAGCGGGGGTCCTAAACATTCAGTACTTC.

The chain carries TRBV6-5 and TRBJ1-3; D possibly corresponds to TRBD1 (5 bases). Germline values: CDR1 MNHEY, CDR2 SVGAGI. The CDR3 has 15 residues. Trimming cost V 3 bases and J 1 base, with 10 bases left between them. The CDR3 protein is CASSYGARSGNTIYF. The CDR3 DNA sequence: TGTGCCAGCAGTTATGGGGCTAGGTCTGGAAACACCATATATTTT.

The CDR3 protein is CASRRTGGRNEKLFF. The CDR3 nucleotides are TGTGCCAGCAGGCGGACGGGAGGACGGAATGAAAAACTGTTTTTT. The V and J genes are TRBV2 and TRBJ1-4; D remains unclear. The CDR3 runs 15 residues. V dropped 6 bases and J dropped 5 bases, with 16 bases sitting between them. Germline V gene data show CDR1 as SNHLY and CDR2 as FYNNEI.

The chain joins TRBV30 to TRBJ1-1; TRBD1 aligns across 8 bases. Per the germline V gene, CDR1 is GTSNPN and CDR2 is SVGIG (reference sequence). J was trimmed by 7 bases and V by 0 bases; bases with no gene match: 4. The CDR3 is made up of 13 amino acids. The CDR3 DNA reads as TGTGCCTGGAGTGTCGACAGGGGTAGTGAAGCTTTCTTT. It is translated as CAWSVDRGSEAFF.

This clone was detected only a few times. The chain is built from TRBV5-1 and TRBJ2-7, with D maybe TRBD1 (7 bases). This CDR3 is built from 14 residues. The V and J ends lost 3 bases and 4 bases respectively, with 14 bases between them. Germline loops: CDR1 SGHRS, CDR2 YFSETQ. The DNA of the CDR3 is TGCGCCAGCAGCTCTCAGGGGGGACAATACGAGCAGTACTTC. Its protein is CASSSQGGQYEQYF. Supplemented by reference TRBV5-1 and TRBJ2-7, the full variable domain reads KAGVTQTPRYLIKTRGQQVTLSCSPISGHRSVSWYQQTPGQGLQFLFEYFSETQRNKGNFPGRFSGRQFSNSRSEMNVSTLELGDSALYLCASSSQGGQYEQYFGPGTRLTVT.